This T cell receptor beta chain was recovered during a study of blood T cell repertoires in COVID-19. Study background: COVID-19 samples collected from the United States, Italy and Spain covered acute and convalescent phases.

This CDR3 comprises 13 residues. Germline assignment: CDR1 MDHEN and CDR2 SYDVKM. J was trimmed by 2 bases and V by 10 bases; bases with no gene match: 4. Method: immunoSEQ multiplex PCR; TCRdb's copy keeps in-frame clones and lacks some. The sample holds over 55,000 clones, roughly 80% seen once. This clonotype originated in a woman between 40 and 55 years old with acute COVID-19. The sequenced material came from PBMCs or T cells enriched from blood (not recorded which). The gene calls are TRBV28 and TRBJ2-3; 9 positions match TRBD1. The CDR3 DNA is TGTGCCACGGGGACAGGGTTCACAGATACGCAGTATTTT. The encoded protein is CATGTGFTDTQYF.